The 24 T cell receptor beta chains given below trace back to one sample, sequenced in a study of spatial heterogeneity in lung cancer. Whole-study findings and limits: For expanded intratumoral alpha and beta TCRs, counts tracked tumor mutation counts.

TCRdb reprocessed the 5' RACE reads via MiXCR and lists one record per CDR3 protein. The table records 17,000 or so distinct CDR3 sequences, about 6.3% of them present only once. Time point given: sample taken at primary tumor resection. Antigen specificity for these receptors is unknown. The sequencing here drew on lung tumor tissue, taken at surgery. These receptors were obtained from a male donor with early-stage non-small cell lung cancer.

This clonotype occurred many times. Little can be read into the size of this beta chain, an off-target read in a library designed for alpha chains. The rearrangement links TRBV20-1 to TRBJ1-3; D unresolved. Germline CDR1 DFQATT, CDR2 SNEGSKA (reference sequence). V was cut by 3 bases and J by 5 bases, with 17 bases left in between. This CDR3 region has 15 residues. CDR3 in DNA: TGCAGTGCTAGGGGGAACCTTGCTCGGCGAAACACCATATATTTT. It codes for CSARGNLARRNTIYF.

This clonotype occurred a few times. Found in a library prepared for alpha chains, this beta chain is an off-target read, and its abundance has little meaning. V and J are TRBV6-5 and TRBJ2-3; D gene uncertain. Germline CDR1 and CDR2: MNHEY and SVGAGI. CDR3 size: 16 residues. Trimming removed 6 bases from V and 4 bases from J, with 20 bases in between. CDR3 DNA sequence: TGTGCCAGCAGGACCGGACGGAGCGCACTGGCAGATACGCAGTATTTT. Protein sequence: CASRTGRSALADTQYF.

This clonotype was seen a few times. This beta chain is an off-target read within a library intended for alpha chains, so its frequency means little. The chain links TRBV19 to TRBJ1-5, with D hard to call. V gave up 5 bases and J gave up 3 bases, with 14 bases separating them. Per germline, CDR1 LNHDA and CDR2 SQIVND (reference sequence). The length of the CDR3 is 15 residues. For the CDR3, the DNA is TGTGCCAGTAGTCCCCGACCCTGGTCCAATCAGCCCCAGCATTTT. As protein: CASSPRPWSNQPQHF.

In its sample, this clonotype was seen many times. Since it is a stray read in a library aimed at alpha chains, this beta chain has a size that is not meaningful. This chain joins TRBV20-1 and TRBJ2-1, with D perhaps matching TRBD2 (5 bases). This CDR3 is built from 14 residues. From germline, CDR1 is DFQATT and CDR2 SNEGSKA (reference sequence). V lost 7 bases to trimming and J lost 4 bases, with 17 bases between them. This CDR3 is CSVPDERTYNEQFF. The CDR3 DNA reads TGCAGTGTCCCGGATGAACGGACTTACAATGAGCAGTTCTTC.

This clonotype was observed many times. A library made for alpha chains picked up this beta chain off target, so its size means little. The V call is TRBV7-2, the J call TRBJ2-3; 9 bases are shared with TRBD2. The germline gives CDR1 SGHTA, CDR2 FQGNSA. The CDR3 consists of 15 residues. The ends lost 3 bases at V and 3 bases at J; junction bases unmatched: 4. In DNA form, the CDR3 reads TGTGCCAGCAGCTTTGCCGGACTAGCGACAGATACGCAGTATTTT. Translated: CASSFAGLATDTQYF. Drawing the rest from reference TRBV7-2 and TRBJ2-3, the complete variable domain is GAGVSQSPSNKVTEKGKDVELRCDPISGHTALYWYRQSLGQGLEFLIYFQGNSAPDKSGLPSDRFSAERTGGSVSTLTIQRTQQEDSAVYLCASSFAGLATDTQYFGPGTRLTVL.

This clonotype has at least ten counts. Since the library was made to target alpha chains, this beta chain is a stray read and its abundance is not meaningful. This chain links TRBV6-6 with TRBJ2-3; the D is unclear. Deletions cut 2 bases from V and 0 bases from J, with 9 bases between. CDR1 and CDR2 (germline): MNHNY, SVGAGI (reference sequence). The CDR3 has 15 amino acids. The CDR3 protein is CASSYPTFSTDTQYF. The DNA for the CDR3 is TGTGCCAGCAGTTACCCTACCTTCAGCACAGATACGCAGTATTTT.

This clonotype was found once. One end of the junction is discordant with germline, which a read error may explain. Little can be read into the size of this beta chain, an off-target read in a library designed for alpha chains. The chain carries TRBV12-3 or TRBV12-4 and TRBJ2-1; TRBD2 agrees at 8 bases. The CDR3 covers 15 residues. The DNA for the CDR3 is TGTGCCAGCAGTTTCAGTAGAGCGGGGGACAATGAGCTGTTCTTC. This encodes CASSFSRAGDNELFF.

This clonotype was observed many times. This beta chain represents an off-target read in a library built for alpha chains; its size is of limited meaning. The chain combines TRBV10-3 with TRBJ1-5; TRBD1 agrees at 8 bases. The junction had 2 bases not matched to a gene; V was cut back by 5 bases and J by 2 bases. This CDR3 has 14 residues. Looked up from germline, CDR1 is ENHRY and CDR2 is SYGVKD. CDR3 sequence (DNA): TGTGCCATCAGTCGGGGACAGGGCAATCAGCCCCAGCATTTT. This codes for CAISRGQGNQPQHF.

This clonotype was seen ten or more times. This beta chain is off target for a library built for alpha chains, so its abundance means little. V is TRBV18 and J is TRBJ2-5; the D is unclear. Trimming removed 0 bases from V and 2 bases from J, with 4 bases in between. Germline V CDR1 and CDR2: KGHSH, LQKENI. The CDR3 has 13 amino acids. CDR3 in amino acids: CASSPPAQETQYF. The CDR3 bases are TGTGCCAGCTCACCACCGGCACAAGAGACCCAGTACTTC.

This clonotype came up many times. This beta chain is an unintended read in a library built for alpha chains; its size means little. This chain uses TRBV11-2 with TRBJ1-1, with a weak D call TRBD1 (6 bases). The germline V and J ends were trimmed by 3 bases and 6 bases, with 11 bases remaining between them. CDR3 length: 13 amino acids. The germline V gene encodes CDR1 SGHAT and CDR2 FQNNGV. The CDR3 spells CASSFTGSPEAFF. The DNA of the CDR3 is TGTGCCAGCAGCTTTACAGGGAGCCCTGAAGCTTTCTTT.

This clonotype is categorized as medium-sized. Because the library targeted alpha chains, this beta chain is an off-target read whose size means little. V gene TRBV12-3 or TRBV12-4 combines with J gene TRBJ1-2, with D possibly matching TRBD1 (5 bases). The CDR3 has 14 residues. The V and J ends lost 4 bases and 8 bases respectively, with 17 bases between them. CDR3 coding DNA: TGTGCCAGCAGTTCTACCGGGACTAGAATCGGCTACACCTTC. It encodes CASSSTGTRIGYTF.

This clonotype has a count of ten or more. The library was prepared for alpha chains; this beta chain is a stray read, so its frequency means little. The V gene is TRBV12-3 or TRBV12-4, the J gene TRBJ2-7; D possibly corresponds to TRBD2 (6 bases). The CDR3 runs to 12 residues. With 8 bases removed from V and 3 bases from J, the gap between germline ends came to 11 bases. The CDR3 here is CASRRGYYEQYF. CDR3 DNA: TGTGCCAGCCGACGGGGGTACTACGAGCAGTACTTC.

This clonotype was recorded at least ten times. This beta chain is an unintended read in a library built for alpha chains; its size means little. J is TRBJ1-4 and V is TRBV20-1, with D unresolved. V lost 2 bases, J lost 8 bases, and 15 bases lay in between. Germline V gives CDR1 DFQATT, CDR2 SNEGSKA (reference sequence). This CDR3 is 14 amino acids long. CDR3: CSARTGFPGEKLFF. In DNA form, the CDR3 reads TGCAGTGCTAGAACCGGCTTCCCCGGAGAAAAACTGTTTTTT.

This clonotype has a count of ten or more. This beta chain lies outside the target of a library built for alpha chains; its clone size means little. The J gene is TRBJ2-1, the V gene TRBV11-2, with 15 bases identical to TRBD2. Germline lookup yields CDR1 SGHAT and CDR2 FQNNGV. The V segment lost 4 bases and the J segment 7 bases; nucleotides outside the gene matches: 11. The length of the CDR3 is 18 residues. The CDR3 nucleotides are TGTGCCAGCAGCTCCCTCGAGGGACTAGCGGGAGGTCGGAATGAGCAGTTCTTC. This translates into CASSSLEGLAGGRNEQFF. Variable domain in full (rest from reference TRBV11-2 and TRBJ2-1): EAGVAQSPRYKIIEKRQSVAFWCNPISGHATLYWYQQILGQGPKLLIQFQNNGVVDDSQLPKDRFSAERLKGVDSTLKIQPAKLEDSAVYLCASSSLEGLAGGRNEQFFGPGTRLTVL.

This clonotype was detected many times. This beta chain is off target for a library built for alpha chains, so its abundance means little. The J gene is TRBJ2-7, the V gene TRBV5-1, with D perhaps being TRBD1 or TRBD2 (5 bases each). The CDR3 consists of 15 residues. Trimming removed 4 bases from V and 5 bases from J, with 19 bases in between. From germline, CDR1 is SGHRS and CDR2 YFSETQ. CDR3 loop: CASSPSPGTTHEQYF. The CDR3 bases are TGCGCCAGCAGCCCTTCCCCCGGGACGACCCACGAGCAGTACTTC.

This clonotype was found many times. A library made for alpha chains picked up this beta chain off target, so its size means little. V and J are TRBV5-4 and TRBJ2-5, with 11 bases aligning to TRBD2. The CDR3 runs to 19 residues. V gave up 2 bases and J gave up 4 bases; unmatched junction bases: 16. Per the germline V gene, CDR1 is SGHNT and CDR2 is YYREEE (reference sequence). The CDR3 bases are TGTGCCAGCAGCTTATATGGGACTAGCGGACGGAAGGGCGGAGAGACCCAGTACTTC. Encoded protein: CASSLYGTSGRKGGETQYF.

The sample holds many counts of this clonotype. With the library built for alpha chains, this beta chain is off target and its frequency is not meaningful. The chain links TRBV20-1 to TRBJ2-7; the D gene is possibly TRBD2 (6 bases). The CDR3 loop spans 12 amino acids. Trimming shortened V by 2 bases and J by 4 bases, and 9 bases separated the two germline ends. Germline V CDR1 and CDR2: DFQATT, SNEGSKA (reference sequence). The CDR3 DNA is TGCAGTGCTAGACTAGCGCAATACGAGCAGTACTTC. It codes for CSARLAQYEQYF.

At least ten counts were recorded for this clonotype. Because this beta chain is a stray read in a library intended to capture alpha chains, its abundance should not be given much weight. The chain recombines TRBV7-8 with TRBJ1-2; possible D gene TRBD1, 6 bases. The CDR3 is made up of 14 amino acids. The germline V gene has CDR1 SGHVS and CDR2 FQNEAQ. V was shortened by 1 base and J by 0 bases, with 6 bases between the two germline ends. Here the CDR3 DNA reads TGTGCCAGCAGCTTAGGGACAGCTAACTATGGCTACACCTTC. This encodes CASSLGTANYGYTF. Supplemented by reference TRBV7-8 and TRBJ1-2, the full variable domain reads GAGVSQSPRYKVAKRGQDVALRCDPISGHVSLFWYQQALGQGPEFLTYFQNEAQLDKSGLPSDRFFAERPEGSVSTLKIQRTQQEDSAVYLCASSLGTANYGYTFGSGTRLTVV.

Many counts were recorded for this clonotype. This beta chain is a stray sequence in a library constructed for alpha chains; its clone size is not meaningful. The V gene is TRBV20-1, the J gene TRBJ2-1; 10 bases agree with TRBD2. This CDR3 is built from 14 residues. The trim removed 2 bases at V and 4 bases at J, leaving 2 bases unmatched. The germline gives CDR1 DFQATT, CDR2 SNEGSKA (reference sequence). The CDR3 is CSARRTSGYNEQFF. Here the CDR3 DNA reads TGCAGTGCTAGAAGGACTAGCGGTTACAATGAGCAGTTCTTC.

This clonotype has ten or more counts. This beta chain lies outside the target of a library built for alpha chains; its clone size means little. The gene calls are TRBV3-1 and TRBJ1-2; a weak D match, TRBD1 (6 bases). V was trimmed by 0 bases and J by 10 bases, leaving 12 bases between them. Germline V gene data show CDR1 as LGHDT and CDR2 as YNNKEL (reference sequence). This CDR3 spans 13 amino acids. In DNA form, the CDR3 reads TGTGCCAGCAGCCAAGAGGACAGCGGGGTCTACACCTTC. Encoded protein: CASSQEDSGVYTF.

This clonotype was counted ten times or more. Within a library made for alpha chains, this beta chain is off target, and its count is uninformative. This rearrangement joins TRBV20-1 to TRBJ1-1, with D uncertain. CDR1 and CDR2 from the germline V gene are DFQATT and SNEGSKA (reference sequence). V lost 0 bases and J lost 0, with 2 bases in between. The CDR3 consists of 12 residues. CDR3 sequence (DNA): TGCAGTGCTAGAGAGATGAACACTGAAGCTTTCTTT. Amino acid sequence: CSAREMNTEAFF.

This clonotype was found many times. Within a library made for alpha chains, this beta chain is off target, and its count is uninformative. This chain connects TRBV12-3 or TRBV12-4 to TRBJ2-1; 7 nucleotides line up with TRBD1. With 5 bases clipped from V and 0 bases from J, the junction kept 1 base outside the gene matches. This CDR3 has 14 amino acids. The CDR3 region is CASSGTVSYNEQFF. DNA of the CDR3: TGTGCCAGCAGTGGGACAGTCTCCTACAATGAGCAGTTCTTC.

This clonotype was seen repeatedly, ten times or more. This beta chain represents an off-target read in a library built for alpha chains; its size is of limited meaning. The rearrangement joins TRBV20-1 to TRBJ2-7; possible D gene TRBD1, 5 bases. Germline V lookup: CDR1 DFQATT, CDR2 SNEGSKA (reference sequence). Trimming removed 5 bases from V and 6 bases from J, with 17 bases in between. The CDR3 is made up of 13 amino acids. The CDR3 reads CSAGALNGLEQYF. The CDR3 bases are TGCAGTGCTGGGGCCCTTAACGGCCTCGAGCAGTACTTC.

This clonotype has a count of ten or more. This beta chain is an unintended read in a library built for alpha chains; its size means little. V is TRBV4-1 and J is TRBJ1-1; D perhaps matches TRBD1 (5 bases). The CDR3 has 18 amino acids. The germline V and J ends were trimmed by 0 bases and 4 bases, with 21 bases remaining between them. CDR1 is MGHRA and CDR2 is YSYEKL in the germline V gene. CDR3 region: CASSQERVLIPQGTEAFF. In DNA, the CDR3 is TGCGCCAGCAGCCAAGAGAGAGTCCTCATCCCTCAGGGCACTGAAGCTTTCTTT.